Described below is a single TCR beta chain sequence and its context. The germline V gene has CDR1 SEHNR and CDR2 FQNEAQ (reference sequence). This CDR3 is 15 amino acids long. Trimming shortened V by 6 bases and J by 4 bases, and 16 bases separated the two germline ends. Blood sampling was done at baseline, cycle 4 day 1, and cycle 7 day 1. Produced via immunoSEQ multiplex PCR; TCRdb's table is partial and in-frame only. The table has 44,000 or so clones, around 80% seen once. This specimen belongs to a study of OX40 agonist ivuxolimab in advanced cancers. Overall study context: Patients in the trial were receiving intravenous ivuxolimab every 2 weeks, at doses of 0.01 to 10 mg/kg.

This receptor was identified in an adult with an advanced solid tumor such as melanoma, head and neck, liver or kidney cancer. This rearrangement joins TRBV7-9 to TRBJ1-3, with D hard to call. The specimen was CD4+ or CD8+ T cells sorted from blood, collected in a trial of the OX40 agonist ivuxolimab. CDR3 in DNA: TGTGCCAGCAGTTCGACCCGGGAAGCCGGAAACACCATATATTTT. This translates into CASSSTREAGNTIYF.